The 3 T cell receptor beta chains in this list originate from one sample, sequenced in a study of blood T cell repertoires in COVID-19. Profiling relied on immunoSEQ multiplex PCR, and the TCRdb table lists in-frame clones only, not all of them. The sample contains 250,000 or so clones, 85% to 90% of which appear only once. The specimen sequenced was PBMCs or T cells enriched from blood (not recorded which). These receptors were collected from a man aged 45-60 years who had been exposed to COVID-19.

This clone was observed a single time. The rearrangement links TRBV30 to TRBJ1-1, with D perhaps TRBD1 (5 bases). Germline V gives CDR1 GTSNPN, CDR2 SVGIG (reference sequence). Trimming took off 2 bases at V and 4 bases at J, with 17 bases between the two ends. This CDR3 has 15 residues. DNA for the CDR3: TGTGCCTGGAGTAGGCTCCAGGGATACGGCACTGAAGCTTTCTTT. This sequence encodes CAWSRLQGYGTEAFF.

V and J are TRBV5-1 and TRBJ2-2; 7 bases fit TRBD2. V was pared by 1 base and J by 5 bases, with 11 bases of the junction left unmatched. Per the germline V gene, CDR1 is SGHRS and CDR2 is YFSETQ. The CDR3 runs to 17 residues. For the CDR3, the DNA is TGCGCCAGCAGCTTGCCCCTAGCGGAGGGGCTGACCGGGGAGCTGTTTTTT. Translation gives CASSLPLAEGLTGELFF.

This chain uses TRBV28 with TRBJ2-1; TRBD2 agrees at 8 bases. Germline V lookup: CDR1 MDHEN, CDR2 SYDVKM. The CDR3 has 14 residues. Germline trimming cut 4 bases from V and 11 bases from J; bases unmatched to any gene: 10. The CDR3 loop reads CASSYLSGGEKQFF. Here the CDR3 DNA reads TGTGCCAGCAGTTACCTAAGCGGGGGCGAAAAGCAGTTCTTC.